Below, 7 T cell receptor beta chains from the same sample are listed, as sequenced in a study of response to subunit inactivated influenza vaccine (dated by TCRdb to the late 2010s). The library was made by RT-PCR. Sequencing instrument: Illumina HiSeq 2500. The public sequencing data were trimmed at Q25 with fastp and processed into clonotypes with MiXCR by TCRdb, which kept only in-frame beta chains. For every CDR3 protein sequence, its rows merge into one entry that carries the most common genes and DNA. The sample data list about 700,000 distinct CDR3 sequences, and around 13% of these were observed just once. About 7.4% of the sample comes from the top ten. Sequenced material: PBMCs from blood, taken less than 15 days before vaccination. The source is a man aged 50-59 years who received an inactivated influenza vaccine. Donor details come from another sample of the same person, matched by shared clones.

This clonotype has only a few counts. V is TRBV7-2 and J is TRBJ2-1, with D perhaps matching TRBD1 (6 bases). Per germline, CDR1 SGHTA and CDR2 FQGNSA. The CDR3 length is 14 residues. The germline V and J ends were trimmed by 5 bases and 8 bases, with 16 bases remaining between them. The CDR3 bases are TGTGCCAGCAGCCTCGGACAGAACAACGATGAGCAGTTCTTC. Amino acids: CASSLGQNNDEQFF.

This clonotype came up many times. The chain links TRBV12-3 or TRBV12-4 to TRBJ2-5; D is unclear. V was shortened by 5 bases and J by 5 bases, with 12 bases between the two germline ends. The CDR3 extends over 13 amino acids. The CDR3 spells CASSKTDGETQYF. CDR3 nucleotide sequence: TGTGCCAGCAGTAAGACTGACGGGGAGACCCAGTACTTC.

This clonotype was counted only a few times. The chain links TRBV5-5 to TRBJ2-5; D unresolved. Germline V gene lookup returns CDR1 SGHKS and CDR2 YYEKEE (reference sequence). Between the trimmed V and J ends, which lost 4 bases and 5 bases, there was a span of 15 bases. This CDR3 comprises 14 residues. The CDR3 DNA follows: TGTGCCAGCAGCGGACGAGGAATTGGTGAGACCCAGTACTTC. Protein: CASSGRGIGETQYF.

This clonotype occurred a few times. The V gene is TRBV20-1, the J gene TRBJ1-1, with D perhaps matching TRBD1 (5 bases). CDR3 length: 11 residues. The germline V and J ends were trimmed by 4 bases and 6 bases, with 9 bases remaining between them. Germline CDR1 and CDR2: DFQATT and SNEGSKA (reference sequence). The CDR3 here is CSATRVAEAFF. The CDR3 DNA reads as TGCAGTGCTACCAGGGTAGCTGAAGCTTTCTTT.

This clonotype came up many times. The rearrangement uses TRBV12-3 or TRBV12-4 and TRBJ1-1; D ambiguous. The CDR3 is 13 residues long. Trimming shortened V by 3 bases and J by 4 bases, and 9 bases separated the two germline ends. CDR3 DNA: TGTGCCAGCAGTTTGGTAAAGGGCACTGAAGCTTTCTTT. This codes for CASSLVKGTEAFF.

This clonotype was seen a handful of times. The J gene is TRBJ2-7, the V gene TRBV5-5; TRBD1 matches 7 bases. The germline gives CDR1 SGHKS, CDR2 YYEKEE (reference sequence). V lost 4 bases and J lost 3; bases outside the gene matches: 7. The length of the CDR3 is 14 residues. CDR3 residues: CASSGHRGYYEQYF. CDR3 nucleotide sequence: TGTGCCAGCAGCGGACACAGGGGATACTACGAGCAGTACTTC.

This clonotype has just a few counts. This chain connects TRBV9 to TRBJ1-1; D gene unclear. With 0 bases removed from V and 2 bases from J, the gap between germline ends came to 11 bases. The CDR3 covers 15 residues. Germline CDR1 reads SGDLS; CDR2 reads YYNGEE. The CDR3 DNA is TGTGCCAGCAGCGTAGGGGTAGGAAGTAACACTGAAGCTTTCTTT. This encodes CASSVGVGSNTEAFF. Variable domain in full (rest from reference TRBV9 and TRBJ1-1): DSGVTQTPKHLITATGQRVTLRCSPRSGDLSVYWYQQSLDQGLQFLIQYYNGEERAKGNILERFSAQQFPDLHSELNLSSLELGDSALYFCASSVGVGSNTEAFFGQGTRLTVV.